These 3 T cell receptor beta chains came from one sample sequenced in a study of T-cell memory formation after mild COVID-19. Each CDR3 protein gets one entry after TCRdb re-called the 5' RACE reads with MiXCR. This sample has hundreds of thousands of distinct CDR3 sequences, with around a sixth found just once. Source material: PBMCs or a T cell subset sorted from them (not recorded which). All receptors come from a man younger than 35 who had mild COVID-19 (a few samples of this study predate the infection). Cell type and time point are not known.

The J gene is TRBJ2-3, the V gene TRBV5-1; TRBD1 is a possible D gene (5 bases). Trimming removed 4 bases at V and 2 bases at J, with 11 bases between. The CDR3 is made up of 14 amino acids. CDR1 SGHRS and CDR2 YFSETQ come from the germline V gene. In nucleotides, the CDR3 is TGCGCCAGCAGCGAAGGGGCGTCCACAGATACGCAGTATTTT. It codes for CASSEGASTDTQYF.

V usage is TRBV2 and J usage is TRBJ2-2; D is unresolved. This CDR3 spans 14 amino acids. Germline CDR1 reads SNHLY; CDR2 reads FYNNEI. Deletions cut 2 bases from V and 4 bases from J, with 8 bases between. For the CDR3, the DNA is TGTGCCAGCAGTGAACAAGGGCGCACCGGGGAGCTGTTTTTT. Its protein product is CASSEQGRTGELFF.

This sequence joins TRBV9 and TRBJ2-5; 11 bases fit TRBD2. With V trimmed by 2 bases and J by 4 bases, 13 bases remained unmatched. The CDR3 loop spans 18 amino acids. Germline V CDR1 and CDR2: SGDLS, YYNGEE. This chain's CDR3 is CASSVGSGGAWLRETQYF. For the CDR3, the DNA is TGTGCCAGCAGCGTCGGTAGCGGGGGGGCCTGGTTAAGAGAGACCCAGTACTTC.